This is a list of T cell receptor beta chains from one sample in a study of CD8 T cells in Susac syndrome. TCRdb analysed the immunoSEQ multiplex PCR reads with MiXCR anew, one entry per CDR3 protein. The top ten clones hold 0.099% of a sample with some 180,000 distinct CDR3 sequences, around 94% of them seen once. The specimen sequenced was CD4+ T cells from PBMCs. These receptors all come from a human donor with Susac syndrome. The CDR3 runs from the conserved cysteine through the conserved F or W. The D gene is left open where the match is weak. Clone size appears in some rows only: once, few, many, or a class for an expanded clone.

TRBJ2-1 TRBV7-2 13 . . CASSFRPYNEQFF TGTGCCAGCAGCTTCAGACCCTACAATGAGCAGTTCTTC
TRBJ1-1 TRBV18 15 . . CASSPPPVRDTEAFF TGTGCCAGCTCACCACCGCCGGTTAGGGACACTGAAGCTTTCTTT
TRBJ2-1 TRBV10-3 17 TRBD2 . CAISESRSGRGYNEQFF TGTGCCATCAGTGAATCACGGTCCGGGAGGGGGTACAATGAGCAGTTCTTC
TRBJ2-5 TRBV6-1 16 TRBD2 . CASSHRASGGQETQYF TGTGCCAGCAGCCACAGGGCTAGCGGGGGCCAAGAGACCCAGTACTTC
TRBJ2-2 TRBV25-1 17 TRBD2 . CASSEMGLAGSSGELFF TGTGCCAGCAGTGAAATGGGACTAGCGGGGTCATCCGGGGAGCTGTTTTTT
TRBJ1-2 TRBV30 12 TRBD1 . CAWSVDRGPRTF TGTGCCTGGAGTGTTGACAGGGGGCCCCGCACCTTC
TRBJ2-5 TRBV12-3/TRBV12-4 19 TRBD2 . CASSTYTGTGSGAKETQYF TGTGCCAGCAGTACCTACACCGGGACGGGTAGCGGGGCAAAAGAGACCCAGTACTTC
TRBJ1-5 TRBV7-9 16 . . CASSLGAGRSNQPQHF TGTGCCAGCAGCTTAGGGGCAGGGAGGAGCAATCAGCCCCAGCATTTT
TRBJ2-1 TRBV3-1 14 . . CASSQAGKYNEQFF TGTGCCAGCAGCCAAGCCGGGAAGTACAATGAGCAGTTCTTC
TRBJ2-7 TRBV11-2 12 . . CASSLTGPQQYF TGTGCCAGCAGCTTAACGGGGCCTCAGCAGTACTTC
TRBJ2-5 TRBV27 13 . few CASSLSPQETQYF TGTGCCAGCAGTTTAAGTCCCCAAGAGACCCAGTACTTC
TRBJ2-7 TRBV19 16 TRBD1 once CASSIVPGQGVDEQYF TGTGCCAGTAGTATAGTCCCGGGACAGGGGGTCGACGAGCAGTACTTC
TRBJ2-7 TRBV27 15 TRBD1 . CASSEVGTALYEQYF TGTGCCAGCAGTGAAGTAGGGACAGCCCTCTACGAGCAGTACTTC
TRBJ1-5 TRBV20-1 14 TRBD1 . CSARETGEEQPQHF TGCAGTGCTCGGGAGACAGGGGAAGAACAGCCCCAGCATTTT
TRBJ2-3 TRBV14 16 TRBD1 . CASSQETGMRTDTQYF TGTGCCAGCAGCCAAGAGACAGGGATGAGGACAGATACGCAGTATTTT
TRBJ2-4 TRBV19 15 . . CASSDHQRVGNIQYF TGTGCCAGTAGTGATCATCAGCGGGTGGGGAACATTCAGTACTTC
TRBJ2-2 TRBV7-2 15 . . CASSLPLGVGGELFF TGTGCCAGCAGCTTACCACTGGGGGTCGGCGGGGAGCTGTTTTTT
TRBJ1-3 TRBV30 15 . . CAWSATIRSGNTIYF TGTGCCTGGAGTGCCACTATCCGCTCTGGAAACACCATATATTTT
TRBJ1-1 TRBV9 16 . . CASSEIGRAADTEAFF TGTGCCAGCAGCGAAATCGGGCGGGCAGCGGACACTGAAGCTTTCTTT
TRBJ2-4 TRBV11-2 16 TRBD1 . CASSAGTGSGKNIQYF TGTGCCAGCAGCGCAGGGACAGGGAGTGGCAAAAACATTCAGTACTTC
TRBJ2-1 TRBV6-2/TRBV6-3 15 TRBD2 . CASSPPGLERGEQFF TGTGCCAGCAGTCCTCCGGGACTAGAGCGTGGTGAGCAGTTCTTC
TRBJ2-6 TRBV3-1 16 TRBD1 . CASSRRGRVGANVLTF TGTGCCAGCAGCCGCAGGGGGCGCGTTGGGGCCAACGTCCTGACTTTC
TRBJ2-3 TRBV11-2 15 . . CASSSGVLGTDTQYF TGTGCCAGCAGCTCCGGGGTCTTGGGCACAGATACGCAGTATTTT
TRBJ2-5 TRBV30 14 TRBD1 . CAWSAWTGGETQYF TGTGCCTGGAGCGCTTGGACAGGAGGAGAGACCCAGTACTTC
TRBJ2-2 TRBV23-1 13 . . CASPQGGAGELFF TGCGCCAGCCCACAGGGTGGGGCCGGGGAGCTGTTTTTT
TRBJ1-1 TRBV7-9 12 . . CASTPSNTEAFF TGTGCCAGCACTCCCTCGAACACTGAAGCTTTCTTT
TRBJ1-5 TRBV5-4 16 . . CASSLGGRGEDQPQHF TGTGCCAGCAGCTTGGGAGGCAGGGGAGAGGATCAGCCCCAGCATTTT
TRBJ1-1 TRBV7-2 15 TRBD1 once CASSLGLVAGGKAFF TGTGCCAGCAGCTTAGGATTGGTGGCAGGGGGAAAAGCTTTCTTT
TRBJ2-7 TRBV13 13 TRBD2 . CASSLMGGYEQYF TGTGCCAGCAGCTTAATGGGAGGGTACGAGCAGTACTTC
TRBJ1-4 TRBV27 13 . . CASSRQVNEKLFF TGTGCCAGCAGTCGACAGGTTAATGAAAAACTGTTTTTT
TRBJ1-1 TRBV3-1 14 . once CASSWNGANTEAFF TGTGCCAGCAGCTGGAATGGGGCGAACACTGAAGCTTTCTTT
TRBJ2-7 TRBV15 12 . . CATSMFSYEQYF TGTGCCACCAGCATGTTCTCCTACGAGCAGTACTTC
TRBJ1-5 TRBV7-2 12 . . CASSLDPQPQHF TGTGCCAGCAGCTTAGACCCTCAGCCCCAGCATTTT
TRBJ1-3 TRBV7-9 13 . . CASSPAGSYTIYF TGTGCCAGCAGCCCCGCAGGGTCTTACACCATATATTTT
TRBJ1-5 TRBV7-9 16 . . CASSPGARELNQPQHF TGTGCCAGCAGCCCAGGGGCCAGGGAGCTAAATCAGCCCCAGCATTTT
TRBJ1-2 TRBV24-1 12 . once CATSDRSSGYTF TGTGCCACCAGTGACAGGTCCTCTGGCTACACCTTC
TRBJ2-7 TRBV5-1 16 . . CASSLGGQRQSYEQYF TGCGCCAGCAGCCTGGGCGGACAGCGGCAGAGCTACGAGCAGTACTTC
TRBJ2-7 TRBV9 13 . . CASSVAPSYEQYF TGTGCCAGCAGCGTAGCCCCGAGTTACGAGCAGTACTTC
TRBJ1-2 TRBV19 13 TRBD1 . CASGDRAKYGYTF TGTGCCAGCGGGGACAGGGCGAAGTATGGCTACACCTTC
TRBJ2-7 TRBV9 14 . . CASSEALLSYEQYF TGTGCCAGCTCAGAGGCCCTGCTCTCCTACGAGCAGTACTTC
TRBJ1-5 TRBV11-2 15 . . CASSLDRQAGQPQHF TGTGCCAGCAGCTTAGATCGACAGGCTGGGCAGCCCCAGCATTTT
TRBJ2-2 TRBV7-9 12 . . CASSGLTGELFF TGTGCCAGCAGTGGGCTAACCGGGGAGCTGTTTTTT
TRBJ2-5 TRBV24-1 15 . once CATSDKRLLQETQYF TGTGCCACCAGTGATAAGCGTCTGTTACAAGAGACCCAGTACTTC
TRBJ2-3 TRBV12-3/TRBV12-4 17 TRBD2 . CASTTSGGPFFTDTQYF TGTGCCAGCACCACTAGCGGGGGGCCATTCTTCACAGATACGCAGTATTTT
TRBJ1-1 TRBV28 15 . . CASSSGRSLNTEAFF TGTGCCAGCAGTTCAGGCCGCAGTCTGAACACTGAAGCTTTCTTT
TRBJ2-1 TRBV7-6 15 TRBD2 . CASSLAGTSGNEQFF TGTGCCAGCAGCTTAGCGGGGACTAGCGGCAATGAGCAGTTCTTC
TRBJ2-5 TRBV28 13 . . CASSGAPQETQYF TGTGCCAGCAGCGGGGCGCCACAAGAGACCCAGTACTTC
TRBJ2-5 TRBV20-1 13 . once CSATSDGQETQYF TGCAGTGCAACATCTGATGGGCAAGAGACCCAGTACTTC
TRBJ1-2 TRBV11-2 14 . . CASSLSRGDYGYTF TGTGCCAGCAGCCTTTCGAGGGGAGACTATGGCTACACCTTC